A selection of T cell receptor beta chains follows, all from one sample in a study of shared T cell receptors in the human thymus. Profiling relied on immunoSEQ multiplex PCR, and the TCRdb table lists in-frame clones only, not all of them. The sample lists roughly 410,000 clones; around 93% were seen once. The sample was thymocytes. The receptor set was obtained from a human donor. Each CDR3 is given with its conserved first and last residue. A D gene is named only where the DNA matches it firmly. The size entry is marked missing in some rows and otherwise reads once, few, many or a size class.

j_call: TRBJ1-5; clone_size: NA; d_call: NA; v_call: TRBV2; cdr3_length: 16; cdr3_aa: CASSEKAGSGNQPQHF; cdr3_nt: TGTGCCAGCAGTGAAAAGGCAGGGTCCGGCAATCAGCCCCAGCATTTT
j_call: TRBJ2-3; clone_size: NA; d_call: TRBD1; v_call: TRBV19; cdr3_length: 16; cdr3_aa: CASSICQGARTDTQYF; cdr3_nt: TGTGCCAGTAGTATATGTCAGGGGGCGAGAACAGATACGCAGTATTTT
j_call: TRBJ1-2; clone_size: NA; d_call: TRBD1; v_call: TRBV30; cdr3_length: 15; cdr3_aa: CAWRPRTGGDYGYTF; cdr3_nt: TGTGCCTGGAGACCTCGGACAGGCGGGGACTATGGCTACACCTTC
j_call: TRBJ1-2; clone_size: NA; d_call: TRBD1; v_call: TRBV27; cdr3_length: 19; cdr3_aa: CASSPLAGTGVGTFYGYTF; cdr3_nt: TGTGCCAGCAGTCCCCTAGCCGGGACAGGGGTTGGGACCTTCTATGGCTACACCTTC
j_call: TRBJ2-7; clone_size: once; d_call: NA; v_call: TRBV25-1; cdr3_length: 14; cdr3_aa: CASSGPRPRDEQYF; cdr3_nt: TGTGCCAGCAGTGGCCCCAGACCCAGGGACGAGCAGTACTTC
j_call: TRBJ2-1; clone_size: NA; d_call: TRBD2; v_call: TRBV10-3; cdr3_length: 14; cdr3_aa: CAINGAGSGNEQFF; cdr3_nt: TGTGCCATCAACGGAGCGGGGTCTGGGAATGAGCAGTTCTTC
j_call: TRBJ2-4; clone_size: NA; d_call: TRBD1; v_call: TRBV5-4; cdr3_length: 16; cdr3_aa: CASSGARTGAKNIQYF; cdr3_nt: TGTGCCAGCAGCGGGGCGCGGACAGGGGCCAAAAACATTCAGTACTTC
j_call: TRBJ1-6; clone_size: NA; d_call: NA; v_call: TRBV5-6; cdr3_length: 16; cdr3_aa: CASSCRMGVKGSPLHF; cdr3_nt: TGTGCCAGCAGCTGTAGGATGGGGGTAAAAGGTTCACCCCTCCACTTT
j_call: TRBJ2-2; clone_size: NA; d_call: TRBD2; v_call: TRBV2; cdr3_length: 14; cdr3_aa: CASGGTTNTGELFF; cdr3_nt: TGTGCCAGCGGAGGGACTACGAACACCGGGGAGCTGTTTTTT
j_call: TRBJ2-3; clone_size: NA; d_call: TRBD2; v_call: TRBV7-8; cdr3_length: 16; cdr3_aa: CASSLAGSGRARTQYF; cdr3_nt: TGTGCCAGCAGCTTAGCTGGTAGCGGGAGGGCCAGGACGCAGTATTTT
j_call: TRBJ2-5; clone_size: NA; d_call: TRBD1; v_call: TRBV11-3; cdr3_length: 15; cdr3_aa: CASTTPGQTQETQYF; cdr3_nt: TGTGCCAGCACTACCCCGGGACAGACCCAAGAGACCCAGTACTTC
j_call: TRBJ2-7; clone_size: NA; d_call: TRBD2; v_call: TRBV10-3; cdr3_length: 15; cdr3_aa: CAISPGLAHSYEQYF; cdr3_nt: TGTGCCATCAGCCCGGGACTAGCGCACTCCTACGAGCAGTACTTC
j_call: TRBJ1-5; clone_size: once; d_call: NA; v_call: TRBV28; cdr3_length: 12; cdr3_aa: CASSSGNQPQHF; cdr3_nt: TGTGCCAGCAGTTCGGGGAATCAGCCCCAGCATTTT
j_call: TRBJ1-5; clone_size: NA; d_call: TRBD1; v_call: TRBV15; cdr3_length: 18; cdr3_aa: CATSRGKRQGVRNQPQHF; cdr3_nt: TGTGCCACCAGCAGAGGCAAGAGACAGGGGGTTCGCAATCAGCCCCAGCATTTT
j_call: TRBJ2-7; clone_size: NA; d_call: NA; v_call: TRBV2; cdr3_length: 15; cdr3_aa: CASRAGGRRPYEQYF; cdr3_nt: TGTGCCAGCAGGGCCGGGGGCAGGAGACCCTACGAGCAGTACTTC
j_call: TRBJ1-2; clone_size: once; d_call: TRBD1; v_call: TRBV28; cdr3_length: 15; cdr3_aa: CASSPFGGTGYGYTF; cdr3_nt: TGTGCCAGCAGCCCATTTGGGGGGACAGGGTATGGCTACACCTTC
j_call: TRBJ1-1; clone_size: NA; d_call: NA; v_call: TRBV27; cdr3_length: 17; cdr3_aa: CASSLEAREGMNTEAFF; cdr3_nt: TGTGCCAGCAGTCTAGAAGCCCGGGAGGGAATGAACACTGAAGCTTTCTTT
j_call: TRBJ1-1; clone_size: NA; d_call: NA; v_call: TRBV29-1; cdr3_length: 13; cdr3_aa: CSVESGKPYEAFF; cdr3_nt: TGCAGCGTTGAATCGGGAAAGCCTTATGAAGCTTTCTTT
j_call: TRBJ2-3; clone_size: NA; d_call: TRBD2; v_call: TRBV6-5; cdr3_length: 16; cdr3_aa: CASSSPAEREKDTQYF; cdr3_nt: TGTGCCAGCAGTTCTCCCGCGGAGCGGGAGAAAGATACGCAGTATTTT
j_call: TRBJ2-1; clone_size: NA; d_call: TRBD2; v_call: TRBV15; cdr3_length: 18; cdr3_aa: CATSRDRVRLAGGNEQFF; cdr3_nt: TGTGCCACCAGCAGAGATCGGGTACGACTAGCGGGAGGTAATGAGCAGTTCTTC
j_call: TRBJ2-2; clone_size: NA; d_call: TRBD2; v_call: TRBV29-1; cdr3_length: 17; cdr3_aa: CSVLAGETQSNTGELFF; cdr3_nt: TGCAGCGTCTTAGCGGGAGAGACCCAGTCGAACACCGGGGAGCTGTTTTTT
j_call: TRBJ2-3; clone_size: NA; d_call: NA; v_call: TRBV4-1; cdr3_length: 16; cdr3_aa: CASSQDRTNKTDTQYF; cdr3_nt: TGCGCCAGCAGCCAAGATCGCACCAATAAGACAGATACGCAGTATTTT
j_call: TRBJ2-7; clone_size: NA; d_call: TRBD2; v_call: TRBV6-5; cdr3_length: 16; cdr3_aa: CASSYSRTRIVYEQYF; cdr3_nt: TGTGCCAGCAGTTACTCAAGGACTAGGATCGTCTACGAGCAGTACTTC
j_call: TRBJ1-5; clone_size: NA; d_call: NA; v_call: TRBV2; cdr3_length: 14; cdr3_aa: CASDNGHSNQPQHF; cdr3_nt: TGTGCCAGCGATAACGGGCATAGCAATCAGCCCCAGCATTTT
j_call: TRBJ1-2; clone_size: once; d_call: TRBD1; v_call: TRBV25-1; cdr3_length: 15; cdr3_aa: CASSDMQDRDYGYTF; cdr3_nt: TGTGCCAGCAGTGATATGCAGGACAGGGACTATGGCTACACCTTC
j_call: TRBJ2-7; clone_size: NA; d_call: NA; v_call: TRBV14; cdr3_length: 11; cdr3_aa: CASSHLYEQYF; cdr3_nt: TGTGCCAGCAGCCACCTCTACGAGCAGTACTTC
j_call: TRBJ1-1; clone_size: NA; d_call: NA; v_call: TRBV4-2; cdr3_length: 18; cdr3_aa: CASSQDRPGRDNCTEAFF; cdr3_nt: TGTGCCAGCAGCCAAGATCGCCCGGGACGGGATAACTGCACTGAAGCTTTCTTT
j_call: TRBJ2-5; clone_size: few; d_call: NA; v_call: TRBV5-6; cdr3_length: 16; cdr3_aa: CASSLVAEPYQETQYF; cdr3_nt: TGTGCCAGCAGCTTGGTGGCGGAGCCGTACCAAGAGACCCAGTACTTC
j_call: TRBJ2-1; clone_size: NA; d_call: NA; v_call: TRBV6-4; cdr3_length: 17; cdr3_aa: CASSDSNLLGTYNEQFF; cdr3_nt: TGTGCCAGCAGTGACTCGAACTTGCTAGGGACTTACAATGAGCAGTTCTTC
j_call: TRBJ2-3; clone_size: NA; d_call: TRBD2; v_call: TRBV28; cdr3_length: 16; cdr3_aa: CASSLLLAGISDTQYF; cdr3_nt: TGTGCCAGCAGCCTCCTACTAGCGGGAATTTCAGATACGCAGTATTTT
j_call: TRBJ2-1; clone_size: NA; d_call: NA; v_call: TRBV14; cdr3_length: 14; cdr3_aa: CASSLPDTHNEQFF; cdr3_nt: TGTGCCAGCAGCCTACCCGATACCCACAATGAGCAGTTCTTC
j_call: TRBJ2-4; clone_size: NA; d_call: TRBD1; v_call: TRBV19; cdr3_length: 15; cdr3_aa: CASSSRTGGKNIQYF; cdr3_nt: TGTGCCAGTAGTTCACGGACAGGGGGCAAAAACATTCAGTACTTC
j_call: TRBJ1-1; clone_size: NA; d_call: NA; v_call: TRBV6-5; cdr3_length: 15; cdr3_aa: CASSYSWLGSTEAFF; cdr3_nt: TGTGCCAGCAGTTACTCGTGGCTCGGGAGCACTGAAGCTTTCTTT